Shown below are 26 T cell receptor beta chains from a single sample sequenced in a study of neurological immune-mediated disorders. MiXCR, run by TCRdb on the 5' RACE reads, gives a single entry per CDR3 protein. Of more than 45,000 distinct CDR3 sequences in the sample, around 2.3% were seen once. Sequencing was performed on PBMCs. The receptors come from a man aged 50 to 60 with multiple sclerosis.

This clonotype has more than one count but fewer than ten. The V and J genes are TRBV29-1 and TRBJ1-2; 8 bases are a match to TRBD1. This CDR3 has 11 amino acids. Trimming removed 6 bases from V and 5 bases from J; junction bases left unmatched: 2. CDR1 SQVTM and CDR2 ANQGSEA come from the germline V gene. CDR3 protein: CSVQGDYGYTF. The CDR3 nucleotides are TGCAGCGTACAGGGGGATTATGGCTACACCTTC.

Details on this clonotype: A much bigger clone sits one base away, suggesting this may be a read error. CDR3 DNA: TGTGACAGCAGCGTCGGACAGGGGCCCTTTTCCTTC. It yields the protein CDSSVGQGPFSF. The V gene is TRBV7-3, the J gene TRBJ1-2; 9 nucleotides line up with TRBD1. CDR1 and CDR2 from the germline V gene are SGHTA and FQGTGA. This CDR3 region has 12 residues. Using reference TRBV7-3 and TRBJ1-2 for the parts outside the CDR3, the full variable domain is GAGVSQTPSNKVTEKGKYVELRCDPISGHTALYWYRQSLGQGPEFLIYFQGTGAADDSGLPNDRFFAVRPEGSVSTLKIQRTERGDSAVYLCDSSVGQGPFSFGSGTRLTVV.

This clonotype was observed at least ten times. This chain uses TRBV2 with TRBJ2-5; D not certain. CDR1 SNHLY and CDR2 FYNNEI come from the germline V gene. The CDR3 extends over 14 amino acids. The V end was cut by 3 bases, the J end by 4 bases, with 12 bases between. The CDR3 coding sequence is TGTGCCAGCAGTGATGGGTGGGATCCAGAGACCCAGTACTTC. Its protein product is CASSDGWDPETQYF.

Many counts were recorded for this clonotype. Here the CDR3 DNA reads TGTGCCAGCAGCTCGTTTCCAGTCACCTACGAGCAGTACTTC. Its translation: CASSSFPVTYEQYF. The V and J genes are TRBV7-9 and TRBJ2-7, with D unresolved. CDR3 length: 14 residues. The V end lost 4 bases, the J end lost 2 bases, and 12 bases lay between the germline ends. Germline assignment: CDR1 SEHNR and CDR2 FQNEAQ (reference sequence). The full variable domain, completed using reference TRBV7-9 and TRBJ2-7, is DTGVSQNPRHKITKRGQNVTFRCDPISEHNRLYWYRQTLGQGPEFLTYFQNEAQLEKSRLLSDRFSAERPKGSFSTLEIQRTEQGDSAMYLCASSSFPVTYEQYFGPGTRLTVT.

This clonotype was observed many times. CDR3 DNA sequence: TGCGCCAGCAGCCGCTACGAGCAGTACTTC. Residues: CASSRYEQYF. The chain carries TRBV10-1 and TRBJ2-7; no reliable D call. Germline values: CDR1 WNHNN, CDR2 SYGVQD (reference sequence). V was cut by 6 bases and J by 3 bases, with 3 bases left in between. The CDR3 is 10 residues long.

This clonotype was found many times. The V call is TRBV25-1, the J call TRBJ1-2; D remains ambiguous. Deletions cut 1 base from V and 2 bases from J, with 8 bases between. The CDR3 is made up of 14 amino acids. Germline assignment: CDR1 MGHDK and CDR2 SYGVNS. CDR3 sequence: CASSESGGNYGYTF. CDR3 sequence (DNA): TGTGCCAGCAGTGAATCGGGAGGGAACTATGGCTACACCTTC.

This clonotype was counted at least ten times. The rearrangement links TRBV7-8 to TRBJ2-7, with TRBD2 matching over 8 bases. V lost 5 bases, J lost 6 bases, and 9 bases stayed unmatched. This CDR3 has 14 residues. The germline V gene encodes CDR1 SGHVS and CDR2 FQNEAQ. This CDR3 reads CASSPPGGAGEQYF. CDR3 in DNA: TGTGCCAGCAGCCCACCCGGGGGGGCGGGCGAGCAGTACTTC.

This clonotype was seen a handful of times. The chain is built from TRBV24-1 and TRBJ1-1, with TRBD1 as a possible D gene (5 bases). This CDR3 contains 15 residues. Germline V gene data show CDR1 as KGHDR and CDR2 as SFDVKD. V was clipped by 12 bases and J by 1 base, with 20 bases between them. For the CDR3, the DNA is TGTGCCCCCGAAGACGAGACGGGGGAGAACACTGAAGCTTTCTTT. Translating it yields CAPEDETGENTEAFF.

This clonotype was seen repeatedly, ten times or more. The chain carries TRBV5-5 and TRBJ2-4; tentatively, D is TRBD2 (6 bases). The CDR3 loop spans 15 amino acids. CDR1 and CDR2 (germline): SGHKS, YYEKEE (reference sequence). Trimming stripped 4 bases from V and 0 bases from J, with 11 bases between. This CDR3 reads CASSPEGIAKNIQYF. In DNA form, the CDR3 reads TGTGCCAGCAGCCCGGAGGGTATAGCCAAAAACATTCAGTACTTC.

There are many counts of this clonotype. The rearrangement uses TRBV20-1 and TRBJ2-3; the match to TRBD2 covers 13 bases. The CDR3 sequence is 15 residues long. Germline CDR1 reads DFQATT; CDR2 reads SNEGSKA (reference sequence). After removal of 3 bases from V and 6 bases from J, the junction contained 6 bases not matched to a gene. The CDR3 sequence is CSASGTSGGADTQYF. CDR3 DNA sequence: TGCAGTGCTAGCGGTACTAGCGGGGGGGCTGATACGCAGTATTTT.

Ten or more counts support this clonotype. The J gene is TRBJ1-6, the V gene TRBV7-2, with D possibly being TRBD1 (5 bases). The CDR3 length is 15 residues. The V end was cut by 5 bases, the J end by 7 bases, with 15 bases between. Germline CDR1 SGHTA, CDR2 FQGNSA. The CDR3 reads CASSPARTRNSPLHF. The CDR3 nucleotides read TGTGCCAGCAGCCCCGCGAGGACACGGAATTCACCCCTCCACTTT.

The chain has TRBV20-1 and TRBJ2-1; 12 nucleotides align to TRBD2. J was trimmed by 13 bases and V by 5 bases; bases with no gene match: 12. Germline loops: CDR1 DFQATT, CDR2 SNEGSKA (reference sequence). The CDR3 runs to 14 residues. This CDR3 reads CSAPQTSGGPNQFF. The CDR3 region has the DNA TGCAGTGCTCCCCAGACTAGCGGGGGCCCAAATCAGTTCTTC.

This clonotype is termed medium-sized. The junction shows a germline mismatch at one end, possibly a read error. Written as DNA, the CDR3 is TGTGCCAGCAGCTTAGGACAGCCCCAAGAGACCCAGTACTTC. As protein: CASSLGQPQETQYF. This chain connects TRBV12-3 or TRBV12-4 to TRBJ2-5; D may be TRBD1 (6 bases). CDR3 length: 14 amino acids.

This clonotype was recorded many times. The rearrangement links TRBV7-2 to TRBJ1-4; no clear D. Germline lookup yields CDR1 SGHTA and CDR2 FQGNSA. V was shortened by 5 bases and J by 7 bases, with 11 bases between the two germline ends. CDR3 length: 13 amino acids. The CDR3 loop reads CASSTRQSEKLFF. As DNA, the CDR3 is TGTGCCAGCAGCACCAGACAATCTGAAAAACTGTTTTTT.

This clonotype was detected ten times or more. The chain couples TRBV5-5 to TRBJ2-1, with TRBD2 matching 14 bases. The CDR3 totals 15 residues. Trimming removed 4 bases from V and 4 bases from J; junction bases left unmatched: 1. Germline CDR1 and CDR2: SGHKS and YYEKEE (reference sequence). Here the CDR3 DNA reads TGTGCCAGCAGCAGACTAGCGGGGGGGTACAATGAGCAGTTCTTC. This gives the protein CASSRLAGGYNEQFF.

As for this clonotype: A clone one base away is much larger, so this may be a read error. The gene calls are TRBV20-1 and TRBJ2-7; D unresolved. Trimming shortened V by 1 base and J by 7 bases, and 5 bases separated the two germline ends. The germline V gene has CDR1 DFQATT and CDR2 SNEGSKA (reference sequence). The CDR3 is 10 amino acids. CDR3: CSARAQEQYF. CDR3 nucleotide sequence: TGCAGTGCTAGAGCCCAAGAGCAGTACTTC.

V usage is TRBV20-1 and J usage is TRBJ2-1; 9 bases are a match to TRBD2. Germline V gene lookup returns CDR1 DFQATT and CDR2 SNEGSKA (reference sequence). V lost 0 bases, J lost 9 bases, and 12 bases stayed unmatched. The CDR3 contains 16 residues. CDR3 sequence: CSARDRAAGGGVEQFF. CDR3 coding DNA: TGCAGTGCTAGAGATCGGGCAGCGGGGGGAGGAGTTGAGCAGTTCTTC.

This clonotype was found many times. V is TRBV20-1 and J is TRBJ2-7; 9 positions agree with TRBD1. Trimming removed 2 bases from V and 3 bases from J; junction bases left unmatched: 17. This CDR3 has 18 amino acids. Germline CDR1 reads DFQATT; CDR2 reads SNEGSKA (reference sequence). For the CDR3, the DNA is TGCAGTGCTAGATTAACACCGGGACAGGGTTTTATGGGCTACGAGCAGTACTTC. The encoded protein is CSARLTPGQGFMGYEQYF.

This clonotype came up many times. The chain couples TRBV27 to TRBJ2-2; D unresolved. V lost 2 bases, J lost 0 bases, and 10 bases lay in between. Germline V gene lookup returns CDR1 MNHEY and CDR2 SMNVEV (reference sequence). CDR3 length: 16 amino acids. The CDR3 sequence: CASSLTRITNTGELFF. CDR3 in DNA: TGTGCCAGCAGTTTAACTCGTATCACGAACACCGGGGAGCTGTTTTTT.

There are many counts of this clonotype. The chain carries TRBV5-6 and TRBJ2-3; tentatively, D is TRBD2 (5 bases). Looked up from germline, CDR1 is SGHDT and CDR2 is YYEEEE. Trimming removed 4 bases from V and 3 bases from J, with 15 bases in between. The CDR3 is 15 residues long. CDR3 DNA sequence: TGTGCCAGCAGCCGGATCAGTCCGGGGACAGATACGCAGTATTTT. Translating it yields CASSRISPGTDTQYF.

This clonotype has a count of ten or more. The rearrangement joins TRBV20-1 to TRBJ2-7; TRBD2 matches at 9 bases. This CDR3 contains 15 residues. CDR1 and CDR2 from the germline V gene are DFQATT and SNEGSKA (reference sequence). V lost 0 bases, J lost 3 bases, and 6 bases stayed unmatched. CDR3 DNA sequence: TGCAGTGCTAGAGATCCGGGCGGGGGGGACTACGAGCAGTACTTC. It specifies CSARDPGGGDYEQYF.

This clonotype was observed many times. The rearrangement uses TRBV20-1 and TRBJ2-1; D is perhaps TRBD2 (7 bases). In germline, CDR1 is DFQATT, CDR2 SNEGSKA (reference sequence). V gave up 2 bases and J gave up 3 bases, with 11 bases separating them. This CDR3 is built from 14 residues. CDR3: CSARRGGGYNEQFF. CDR3 bases: TGCAGTGCTAGAAGGGGGGGCGGCTACAATGAGCAGTTCTTC.

This clonotype was observed at least ten times. The chain carries TRBV7-2 and TRBJ2-1; D is perhaps TRBD2 (5 bases). This CDR3 region has 11 residues. The V and J ends lost 7 bases and 11 bases respectively, with 12 bases between them. Per the germline V gene, CDR1 is SGHTA and CDR2 is FQGNSA. DNA for the CDR3: TGTGCCAGCATCGGTGGGAGCAAGCAGTTCTTC. Translation gives CASIGGSKQFF.

As regards this clonotype: A much larger clonotype is one base distant, so this may be a read error. This chain connects TRBV7-8 to TRBJ2-5; 8 nucleotides line up with TRBD2. CDR3 length equals 15 residues. Germline CDR1 is SGHVS and CDR2 is FQNEAQ. V was clipped by 7 bases and J by 4 bases; unmatched bases: 11. In DNA, the CDR3 is TGTGCCAGCACCCACCTGCGGGGGGTAGGAGAGACCCAGTACTTC. Amino acid sequence: CASTHLRGVGETQYF.

This clonotype has at least ten counts. The rearrangement uses TRBV5-1 and TRBJ2-7, with a possible D match to TRBD1 (6 bases). The length of the CDR3 is 15 residues. V was trimmed by 4 bases and J by 1 base, leaving 15 bases between them. Germline V CDR1 and CDR2: SGHRS, YFSETQ. The CDR3 DNA is TGCGCCAGCAGCACCTCGACAGGAAGTTCCTACGAGCAGTACTTC. Translation: CASSTSTGSSYEQYF.

This clonotype was observed at least ten times. The V call is TRBV4-1, the J call TRBJ1-2, with 8 bases that match TRBD1. This CDR3 has 17 amino acids. Germline CDR1 reads MGHRA; CDR2 reads YSYEKL. V was clipped by 1 base and J by 0 bases; unmatched bases: 7. The CDR3 sequence is CASSQVWTGISNYGYTF. The CDR3 DNA reads TGCGCCAGCAGCCAAGTGTGGACAGGGATCTCTAACTATGGCTACACCTTC.